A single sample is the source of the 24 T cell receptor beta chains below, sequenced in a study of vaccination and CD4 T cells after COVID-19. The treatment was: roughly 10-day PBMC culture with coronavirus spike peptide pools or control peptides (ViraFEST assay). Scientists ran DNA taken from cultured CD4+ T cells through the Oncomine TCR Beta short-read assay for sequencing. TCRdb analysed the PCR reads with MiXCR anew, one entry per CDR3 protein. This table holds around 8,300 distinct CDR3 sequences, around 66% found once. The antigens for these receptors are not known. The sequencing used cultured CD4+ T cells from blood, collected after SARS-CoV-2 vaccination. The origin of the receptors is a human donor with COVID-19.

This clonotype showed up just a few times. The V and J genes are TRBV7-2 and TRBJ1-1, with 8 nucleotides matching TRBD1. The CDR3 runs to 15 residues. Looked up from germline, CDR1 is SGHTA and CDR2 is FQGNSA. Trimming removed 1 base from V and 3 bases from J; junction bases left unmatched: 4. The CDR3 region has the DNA TGTGCCAGCAGCTTAGTAACAGGGGGGTACACTGAAGCTTTCTTT. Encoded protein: CASSLVTGGYTEAFF.

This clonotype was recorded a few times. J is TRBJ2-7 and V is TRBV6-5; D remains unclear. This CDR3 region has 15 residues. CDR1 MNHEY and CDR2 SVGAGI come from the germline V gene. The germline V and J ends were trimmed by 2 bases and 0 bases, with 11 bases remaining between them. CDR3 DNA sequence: TGTGCCAGCAGTTACCTCGGAGTGGGCTCCTACGAGCAGTACTTC. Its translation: CASSYLGVGSYEQYF.

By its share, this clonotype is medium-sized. As DNA, the CDR3 is TGTGCCAGCAGCGTTAGGGACAGGGGGCCTGAGACCCAGTACTTC. This gives the protein CASSVRDRGPETQYF. This chain links TRBV9 with TRBJ2-5; 12 bases align to TRBD1. This CDR3 contains 15 residues. Per germline, CDR1 SGDLS and CDR2 YYNGEE. Germline trimming cut 2 bases from V and 5 bases from J; bases unmatched to any gene: 4.

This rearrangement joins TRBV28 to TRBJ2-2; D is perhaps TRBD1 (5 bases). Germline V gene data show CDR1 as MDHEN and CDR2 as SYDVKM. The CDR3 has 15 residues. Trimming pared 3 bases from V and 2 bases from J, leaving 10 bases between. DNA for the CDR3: TGTGCCAGCAGTTTGCCAGGGTTCAACACCGGGGAGCTGTTTTTT. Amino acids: CASSLPGFNTGELFF.

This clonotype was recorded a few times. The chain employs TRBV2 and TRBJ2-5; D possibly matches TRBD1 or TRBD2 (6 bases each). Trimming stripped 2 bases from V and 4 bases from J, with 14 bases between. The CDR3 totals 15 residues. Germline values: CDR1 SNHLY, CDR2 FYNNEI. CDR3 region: CASSESEGGAETQYF. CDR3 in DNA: TGTGCCAGCAGTGAATCTGAGGGGGGTGCAGAGACCCAGTACTTC.

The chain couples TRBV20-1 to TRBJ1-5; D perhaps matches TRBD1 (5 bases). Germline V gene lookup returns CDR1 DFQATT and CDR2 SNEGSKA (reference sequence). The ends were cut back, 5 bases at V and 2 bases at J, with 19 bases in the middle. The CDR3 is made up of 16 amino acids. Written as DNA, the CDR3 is TGCAGTGCTCCGGGGGACCTCGGGGGGGGCAATCAGCCCCAGCATTTT. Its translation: CSAPGDLGGGNQPQHF.

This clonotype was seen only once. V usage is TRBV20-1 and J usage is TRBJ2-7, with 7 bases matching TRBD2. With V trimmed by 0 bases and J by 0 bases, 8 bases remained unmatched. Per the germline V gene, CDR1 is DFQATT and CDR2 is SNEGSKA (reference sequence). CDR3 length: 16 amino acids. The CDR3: CSARDPLGGGSYEQYF. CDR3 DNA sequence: TGCAGTGCTAGAGATCCCCTTGGCGGGGGCTCCTACGAGCAGTACTTC.

CDR3 bases: TGTGCCAGCAGCGAGGGACAGTCCAGCGAGTACTTC. Amino acid sequence: CASSEGQSSEYF. The chain combines TRBV5-6 with TRBJ2-7, with 7 positions matching TRBD1. V shed 4 bases, J shed 11 bases, and the junction held 9 bases outside the gene matches. CDR1 is SGHDT and CDR2 is YYEEEE in the germline V gene. The CDR3 totals 12 residues.

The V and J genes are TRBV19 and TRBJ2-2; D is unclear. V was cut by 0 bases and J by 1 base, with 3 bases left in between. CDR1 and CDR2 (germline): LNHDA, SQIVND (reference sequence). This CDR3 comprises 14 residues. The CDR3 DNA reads TGTGCCAGTAGTATAGATGGGAACACCGGGGAGCTGTTTTTT. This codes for CASSIDGNTGELFF. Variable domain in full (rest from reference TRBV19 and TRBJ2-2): DGGITQSPKYLFRKEGQNVTLSCEQNLNHDAMYWYRQDPGQGLRLIYYSQIVNDFQKGDIAEGYSVSREKKESFPLTVTSAQKNPTAFYLCASSIDGNTGELFFGEGSRLTVL.

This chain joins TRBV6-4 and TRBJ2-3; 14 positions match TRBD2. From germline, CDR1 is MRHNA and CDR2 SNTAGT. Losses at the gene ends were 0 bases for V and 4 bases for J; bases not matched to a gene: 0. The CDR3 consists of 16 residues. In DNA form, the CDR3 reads TGTGCCAGCAGTGACTCGACTAGCGGGGGGGCAGATACGCAGTATTTT. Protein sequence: CASSDSTSGGADTQYF.

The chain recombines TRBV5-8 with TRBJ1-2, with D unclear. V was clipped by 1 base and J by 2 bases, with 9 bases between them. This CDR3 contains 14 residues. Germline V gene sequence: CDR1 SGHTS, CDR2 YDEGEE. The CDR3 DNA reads TGTGCCAGCAGCTTGAGCCTCCGGAACTATGGCTACACCTTC. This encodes CASSLSLRNYGYTF.

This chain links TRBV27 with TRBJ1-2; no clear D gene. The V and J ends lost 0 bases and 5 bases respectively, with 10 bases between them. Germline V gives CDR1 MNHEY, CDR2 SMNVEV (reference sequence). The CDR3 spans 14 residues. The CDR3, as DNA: TGTGCCAGCAGTTTATCCACAGCCGGGTATGGCTACACCTTC. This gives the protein CASSLSTAGYGYTF.

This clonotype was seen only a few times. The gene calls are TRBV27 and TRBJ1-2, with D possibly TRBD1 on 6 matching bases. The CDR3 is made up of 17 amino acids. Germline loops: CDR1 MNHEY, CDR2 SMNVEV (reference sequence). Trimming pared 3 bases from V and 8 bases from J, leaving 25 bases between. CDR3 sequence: CASSFRSAGALLGGYTF. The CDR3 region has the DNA TGTGCCAGCAGTTTTCGGTCGGCAGGGGCCCTTTTAGGAGGCTACACCTTC.

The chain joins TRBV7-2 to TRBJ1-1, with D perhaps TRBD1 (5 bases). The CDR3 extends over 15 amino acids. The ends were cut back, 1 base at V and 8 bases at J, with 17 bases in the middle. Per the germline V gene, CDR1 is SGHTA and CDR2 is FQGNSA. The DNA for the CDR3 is TGTGCCAGCAGCTTAGATGGGACCGATGGCGAAGAAGCTTTCTTT. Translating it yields CASSLDGTDGEEAFF.

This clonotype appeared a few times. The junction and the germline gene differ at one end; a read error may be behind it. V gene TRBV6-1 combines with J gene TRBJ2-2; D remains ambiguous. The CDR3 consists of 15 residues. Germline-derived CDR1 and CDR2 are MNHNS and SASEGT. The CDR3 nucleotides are TGTGCCACCAGTAAAGTGGGTGGTAGAGCCGGGGAGCTGTTTTTT. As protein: CATSKVGGRAGELFF.

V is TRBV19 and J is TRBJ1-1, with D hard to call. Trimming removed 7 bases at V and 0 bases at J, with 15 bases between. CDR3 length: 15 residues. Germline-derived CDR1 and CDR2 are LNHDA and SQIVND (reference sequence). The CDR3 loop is CASNPEGRMNTEAFF. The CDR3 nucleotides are TGTGCCAGTAACCCCGAGGGCAGGATGAACACTGAAGCTTTCTTT. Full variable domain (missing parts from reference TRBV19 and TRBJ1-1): DGGITQSPKYLFRKEGQNVTLSCEQNLNHDAMYWYRQDPGQGLRLIYYSQIVNDFQKGDIAEGYSVSREKKESFPLTVTSAQKNPTAFYLCASNPEGRMNTEAFFGQGTRLTVV.

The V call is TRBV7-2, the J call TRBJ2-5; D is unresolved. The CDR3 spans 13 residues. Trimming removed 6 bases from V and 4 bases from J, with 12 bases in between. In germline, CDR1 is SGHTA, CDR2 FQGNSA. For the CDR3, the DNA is TGTGCCAGCAGTCCACCTTCCACAGAGACCCAGTACTTC. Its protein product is CASSPPSTETQYF.

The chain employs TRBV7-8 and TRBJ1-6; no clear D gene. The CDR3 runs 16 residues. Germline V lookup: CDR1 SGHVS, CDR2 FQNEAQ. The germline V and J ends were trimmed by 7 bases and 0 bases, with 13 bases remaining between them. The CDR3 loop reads CASIPTRSSYNSPLHF. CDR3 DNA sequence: TGTGCCAGCATCCCCACACGAAGCTCCTATAATTCACCCCTCCACTTT. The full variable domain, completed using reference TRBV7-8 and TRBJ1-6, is GAGVSQSPRYKVAKRGQDVALRCDPISGHVSLFWYQQALGQGPEFLTYFQNEAQLDKSGLPSDRFFAERPEGSVSTLKIQRTQQEDSAVYLCASIPTRSSYNSPLHFGNGTRLTVT.

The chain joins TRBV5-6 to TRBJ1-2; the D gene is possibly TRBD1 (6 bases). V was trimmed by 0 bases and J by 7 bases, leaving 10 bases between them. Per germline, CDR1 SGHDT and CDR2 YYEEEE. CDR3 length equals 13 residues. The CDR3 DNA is TGTGCCAGCAGCTTGGCAGGGGCGGGTGGCTACACCTTC. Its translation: CASSLAGAGGYTF.

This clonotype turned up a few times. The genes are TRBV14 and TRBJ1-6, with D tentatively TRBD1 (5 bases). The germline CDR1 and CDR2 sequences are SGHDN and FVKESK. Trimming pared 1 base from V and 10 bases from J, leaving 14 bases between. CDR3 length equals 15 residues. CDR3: CASSQGSGINSPLHF. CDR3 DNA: TGTGCCAGCAGCCAAGGTTCAGGGATAAACTCACCCCTCCACTTT. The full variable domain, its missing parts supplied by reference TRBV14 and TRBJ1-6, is EAGVTQFPSHSVIEKGQTVTLRCDPISGHDNLYWYRRVMGKEIKFLLHFVKESKQDESGMPNNRFLAERTGGTYSTLKVQPAELEDSGVYFCASSQGSGINSPLHFGNGTRLTVT.

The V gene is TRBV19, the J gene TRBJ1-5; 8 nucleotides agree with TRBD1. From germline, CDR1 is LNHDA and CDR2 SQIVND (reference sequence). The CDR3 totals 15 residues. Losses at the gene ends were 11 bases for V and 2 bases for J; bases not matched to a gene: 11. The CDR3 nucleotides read TGTGCCCCCCGGACAGGGAGGAATGGCAATCAGCCCCAGCATTTT. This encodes CAPRTGRNGNQPQHF.

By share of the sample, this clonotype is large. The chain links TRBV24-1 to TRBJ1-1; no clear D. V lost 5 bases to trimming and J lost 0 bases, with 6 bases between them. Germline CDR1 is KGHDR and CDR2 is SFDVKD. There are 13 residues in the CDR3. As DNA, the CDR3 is TGTGCCACCAGTGGGCCGTTGAACACTGAAGCTTTCTTT. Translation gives CATSGPLNTEAFF.

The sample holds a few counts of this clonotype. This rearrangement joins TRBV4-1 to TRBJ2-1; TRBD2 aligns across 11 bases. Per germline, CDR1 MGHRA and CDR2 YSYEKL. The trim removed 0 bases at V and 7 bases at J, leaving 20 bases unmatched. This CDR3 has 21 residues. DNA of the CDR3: TGCGCCAGCAGCCAAGACCTTTTCGGCTTAGCGGGGGGGCGATCTGGGAATGAGCAGTTCTTC. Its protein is CASSQDLFGLAGGRSGNEQFF.

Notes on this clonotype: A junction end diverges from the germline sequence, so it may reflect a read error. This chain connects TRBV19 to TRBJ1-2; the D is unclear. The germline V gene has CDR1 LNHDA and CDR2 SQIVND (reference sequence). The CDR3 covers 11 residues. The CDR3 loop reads CASSILGGYTF. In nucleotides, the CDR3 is TGCGCCAGTAGTATTCTGGGTGGCTACACCTTC.